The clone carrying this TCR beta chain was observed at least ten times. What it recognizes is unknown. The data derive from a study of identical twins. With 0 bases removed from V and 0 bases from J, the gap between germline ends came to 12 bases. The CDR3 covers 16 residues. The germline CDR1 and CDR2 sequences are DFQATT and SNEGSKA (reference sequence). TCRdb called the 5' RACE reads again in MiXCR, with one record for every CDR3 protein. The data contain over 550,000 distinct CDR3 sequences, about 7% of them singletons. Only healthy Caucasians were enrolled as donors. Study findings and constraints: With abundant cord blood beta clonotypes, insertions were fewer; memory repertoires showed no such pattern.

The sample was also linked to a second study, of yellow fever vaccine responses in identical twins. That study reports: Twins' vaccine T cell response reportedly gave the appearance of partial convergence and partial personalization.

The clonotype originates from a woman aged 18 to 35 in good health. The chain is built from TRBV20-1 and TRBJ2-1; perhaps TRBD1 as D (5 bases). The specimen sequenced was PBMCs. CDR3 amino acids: CSARDFGQGSYNEQFF. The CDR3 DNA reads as TGCAGTGCTAGAGATTTCGGGCAGGGCTCCTACAATGAGCAGTTCTTC.